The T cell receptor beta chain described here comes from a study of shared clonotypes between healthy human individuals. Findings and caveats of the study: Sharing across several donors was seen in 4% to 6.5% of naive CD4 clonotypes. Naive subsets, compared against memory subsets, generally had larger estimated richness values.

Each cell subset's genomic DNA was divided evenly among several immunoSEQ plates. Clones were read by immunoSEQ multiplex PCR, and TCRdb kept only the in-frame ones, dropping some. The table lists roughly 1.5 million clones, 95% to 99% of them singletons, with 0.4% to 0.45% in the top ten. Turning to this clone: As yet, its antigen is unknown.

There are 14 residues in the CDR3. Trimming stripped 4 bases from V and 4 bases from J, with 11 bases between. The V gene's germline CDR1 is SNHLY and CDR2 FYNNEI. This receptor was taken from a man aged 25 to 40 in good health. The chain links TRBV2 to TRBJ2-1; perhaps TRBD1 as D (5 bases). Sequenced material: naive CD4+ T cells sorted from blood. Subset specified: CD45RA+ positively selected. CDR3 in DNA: TGTGCCAGCAGTGGTGGGGCAGGATACAATGAGCAGTTCTTC. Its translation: CASSGGAGYNEQFF.